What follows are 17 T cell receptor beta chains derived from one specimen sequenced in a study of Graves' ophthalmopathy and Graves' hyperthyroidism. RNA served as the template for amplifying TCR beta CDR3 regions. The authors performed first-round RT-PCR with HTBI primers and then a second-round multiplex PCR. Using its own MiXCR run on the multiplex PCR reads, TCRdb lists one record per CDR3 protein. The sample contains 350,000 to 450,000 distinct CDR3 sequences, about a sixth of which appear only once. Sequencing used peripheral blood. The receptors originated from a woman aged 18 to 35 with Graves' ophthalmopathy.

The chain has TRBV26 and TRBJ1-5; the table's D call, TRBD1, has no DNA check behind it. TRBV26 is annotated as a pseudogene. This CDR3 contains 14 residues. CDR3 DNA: TGCGCCAGCAGCCACAGGGCAAGCAATCAGCCCCAGCATTTT. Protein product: CASSHRASNQPQHF.

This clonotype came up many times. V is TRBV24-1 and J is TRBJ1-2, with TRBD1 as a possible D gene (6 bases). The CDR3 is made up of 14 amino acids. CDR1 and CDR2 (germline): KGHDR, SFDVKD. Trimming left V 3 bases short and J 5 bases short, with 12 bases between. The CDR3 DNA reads TGTGCCACCAGTGATGGGACATCGCTTTATGGCTACACCTTC. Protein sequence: CATSDGTSLYGYTF.

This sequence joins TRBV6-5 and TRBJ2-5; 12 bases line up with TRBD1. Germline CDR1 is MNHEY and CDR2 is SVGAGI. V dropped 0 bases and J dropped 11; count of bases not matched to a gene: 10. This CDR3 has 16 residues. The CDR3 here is CASSYSNPGQGATQYF. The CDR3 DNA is TGTGCCAGCAGTTACTCCAATCCGGGACAGGGGGCAACGCAGTACTTC.

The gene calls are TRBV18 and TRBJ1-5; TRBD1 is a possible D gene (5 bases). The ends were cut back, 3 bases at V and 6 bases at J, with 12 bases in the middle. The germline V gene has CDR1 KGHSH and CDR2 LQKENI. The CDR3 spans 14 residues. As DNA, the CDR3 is TGTGCCAGCTCACCGGGGGGGGTCGCTCAGCCCCAGCATTTT. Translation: CASSPGGVAQPQHF.

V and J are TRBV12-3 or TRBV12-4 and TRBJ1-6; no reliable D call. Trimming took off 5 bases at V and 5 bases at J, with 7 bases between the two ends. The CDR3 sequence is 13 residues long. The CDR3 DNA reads TGTGCCAGCAGTCGGGAGCATAATTCACCCCTCCACTTT. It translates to CASSREHNSPLHF.

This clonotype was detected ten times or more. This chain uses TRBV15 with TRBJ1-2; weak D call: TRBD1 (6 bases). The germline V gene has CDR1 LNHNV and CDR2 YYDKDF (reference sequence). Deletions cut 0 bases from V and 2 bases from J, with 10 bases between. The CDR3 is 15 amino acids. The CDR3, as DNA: TGTGCCACCAGCAGAGACAGGACAGCGAACTATGGCTACACCTTC. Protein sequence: CATSRDRTANYGYTF.

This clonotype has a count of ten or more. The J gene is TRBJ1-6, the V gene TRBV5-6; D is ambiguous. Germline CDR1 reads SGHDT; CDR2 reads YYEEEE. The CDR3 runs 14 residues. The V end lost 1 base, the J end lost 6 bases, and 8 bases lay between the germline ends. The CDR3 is CASSLREANSPLHF. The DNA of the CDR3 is TGTGCCAGCAGCTTGCGGGAAGCTAATTCACCCCTCCACTTT.

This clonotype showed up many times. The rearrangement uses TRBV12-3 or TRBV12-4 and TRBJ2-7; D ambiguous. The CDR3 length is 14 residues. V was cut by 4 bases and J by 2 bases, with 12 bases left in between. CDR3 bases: TGTGCCAGCAGTTCTATCCCTTTTACCTACGAGCAGTACTTC. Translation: CASSSIPFTYEQYF.

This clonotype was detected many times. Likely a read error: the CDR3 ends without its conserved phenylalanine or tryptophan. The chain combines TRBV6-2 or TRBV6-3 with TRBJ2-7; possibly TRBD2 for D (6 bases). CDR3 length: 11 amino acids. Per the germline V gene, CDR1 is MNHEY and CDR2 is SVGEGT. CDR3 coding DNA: TGTTCCATCGGGGGATGGGGCGAGCAGTACCTC. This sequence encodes CSIGGWGEQYL.

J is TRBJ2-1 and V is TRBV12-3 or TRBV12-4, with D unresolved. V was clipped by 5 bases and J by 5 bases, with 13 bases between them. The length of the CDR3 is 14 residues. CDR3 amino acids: CASSPHRLNNEQFF. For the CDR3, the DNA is TGTGCCAGCAGTCCCCACCGACTCAACAATGAGCAGTTCTTC.

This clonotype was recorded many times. The CDR3 loop reads CASSLRQGGQPQHF. The DNA of the CDR3 is TGTGCCAGCAGTTTACGGCAGGGTGGTCAGCCCCAGCATTTT. The chain uses TRBV12-3 or TRBV12-4 and TRBJ1-5, with D possibly being TRBD1 (5 bases). The germline V and J ends were trimmed by 2 bases and 6 bases, with 11 bases remaining between them. CDR3 size: 14 residues.

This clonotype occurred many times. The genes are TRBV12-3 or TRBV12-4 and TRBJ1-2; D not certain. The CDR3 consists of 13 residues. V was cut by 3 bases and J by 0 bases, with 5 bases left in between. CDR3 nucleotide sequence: TGTGCCAGCAGTTTGAGTACTAACTATGGCTACACCTTC. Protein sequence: CASSLSTNYGYTF.

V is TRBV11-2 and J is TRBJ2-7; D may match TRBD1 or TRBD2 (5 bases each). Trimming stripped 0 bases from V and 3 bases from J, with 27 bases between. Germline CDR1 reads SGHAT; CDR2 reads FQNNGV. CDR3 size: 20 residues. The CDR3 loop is CASSLDSTEVRAGTDYEQYF. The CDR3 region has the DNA TGTGCCAGCAGCTTAGATTCGACCGAGGTTCGGGCAGGGACCGACTACGAGCAGTACTTC.

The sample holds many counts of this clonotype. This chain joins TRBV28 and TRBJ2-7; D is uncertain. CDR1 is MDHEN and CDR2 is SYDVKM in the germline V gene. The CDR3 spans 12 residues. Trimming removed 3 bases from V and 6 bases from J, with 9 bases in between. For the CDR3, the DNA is TGTGCCAGCAGTTTCGGTAGCACCGAGCAGTACTTC. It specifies CASSFGSTEQYF.

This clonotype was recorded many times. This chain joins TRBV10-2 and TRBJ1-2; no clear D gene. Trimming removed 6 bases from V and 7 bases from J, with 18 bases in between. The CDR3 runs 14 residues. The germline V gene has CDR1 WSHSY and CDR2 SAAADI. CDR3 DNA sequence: TGCGCCAGCAGCCCGGGCGGGGATTGGAGTGGCTACACCTTC. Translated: CASSPGGDWSGYTF.

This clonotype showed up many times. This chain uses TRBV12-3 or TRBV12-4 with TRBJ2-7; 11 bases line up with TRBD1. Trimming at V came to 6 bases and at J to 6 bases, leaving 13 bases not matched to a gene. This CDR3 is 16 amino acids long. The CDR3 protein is CASRAGTGGSAGEQYF. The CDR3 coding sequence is TGTGCCAGCAGGGCCGGGACAGGGGGATCAGCGGGCGAGCAGTACTTC.

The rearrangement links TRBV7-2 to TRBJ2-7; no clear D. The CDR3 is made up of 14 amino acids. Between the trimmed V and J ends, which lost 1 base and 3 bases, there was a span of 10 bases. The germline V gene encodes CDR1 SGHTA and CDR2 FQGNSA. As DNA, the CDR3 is TGTGCCAGCAGCTTAGGTCAACAGAGCTACGAGCAGTACTTC. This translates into CASSLGQQSYEQYF.